This T cell receptor (beta chain) was obtained from a study of T cell repertoires in cytomegalovirus infection. Study-level results: Using cumulative public TCR beta family frequency, the authors identified those who carried CMV together with the relevant HLA.

The CDR3 sequence is 17 residues long. Germline-derived CDR1 and CDR2 are MNHGY and SAAAGT. V lost 1 base, J lost 8 bases, and 11 bases stayed unmatched. For this clonotype: Its antigen is unidentified.

TCRdb reprocessed the reads via MiXCR and lists one record per CDR3 protein. This table holds 300,000 or so distinct CDR3 sequences, 25% found once. The sequence was obtained from a human donor in good health (CMV status not recorded). Some clones in this sample may be carry-over from other donors' samples. The material sequenced was PBMCs. This chain uses TRBV6-8 with TRBJ2-1; 10 bases agree with TRBD2. The CDR3 DNA reads TGTGCCAGCAGTTACTTTAAGACTAGCGGGTTTGGCTATGAGCAGTTCTTC. The encoded protein is CASSYFKTSGFGYEQFF.